This T cell receptor (beta chain) comes out of a study of cytomegalovirus exposure and HLA in healthy donors. The PCR was carried out with 60 Vbeta primers and 13 Jbeta primers. TCRdb's copy holds only in-frame clones and misses some; the assay was immunoSEQ multiplex PCR. This sample has about 120,000 clones, with about 83% found just once. Unmatched junction bases numbered 2, after V lost 1 base and J lost 3 bases. From germline, CDR1 is SGHAT and CDR2 FQNNGV. There are 14 residues in the CDR3. The chain has TRBV11-2 and TRBJ2-7, with TRBD1 matching over 8 bases. Sequences were obtained from PBMCs. This receptor was taken from a female donor in good health and CMV-seronegative. This CDR3 reads CASSLGTGGYEQYF. The CDR3 DNA reads as TGTGCCAGCAGCTTAGGAACAGGGGGCTACGAGCAGTACTTC.